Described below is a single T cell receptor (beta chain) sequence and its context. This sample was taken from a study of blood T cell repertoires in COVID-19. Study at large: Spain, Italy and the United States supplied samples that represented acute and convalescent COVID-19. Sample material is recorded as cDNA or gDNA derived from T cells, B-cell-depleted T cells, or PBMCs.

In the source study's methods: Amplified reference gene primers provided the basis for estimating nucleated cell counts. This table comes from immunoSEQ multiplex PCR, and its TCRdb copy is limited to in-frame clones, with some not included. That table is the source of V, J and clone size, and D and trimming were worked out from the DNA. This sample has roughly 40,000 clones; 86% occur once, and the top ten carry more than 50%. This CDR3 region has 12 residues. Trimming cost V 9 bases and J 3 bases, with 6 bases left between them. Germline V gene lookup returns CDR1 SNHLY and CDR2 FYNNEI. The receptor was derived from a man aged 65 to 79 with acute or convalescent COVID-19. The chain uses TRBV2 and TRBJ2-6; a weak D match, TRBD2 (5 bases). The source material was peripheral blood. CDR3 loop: CARGSGANVLTF. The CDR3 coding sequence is TGTGCCAGGGGGAGTGGGGCCAACGTCCTGACTTTC. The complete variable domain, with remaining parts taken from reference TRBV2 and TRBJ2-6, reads EPEVTQTPSHQVTQMGQEVILRCVPISNHLYFYWYRQILGQKVEFLVSFYNNEISEKSEIFDDQFSVERPDGSNFTLKIRSTKLEDSAMYFCARGSGANVLTFGAGSRLTVL.